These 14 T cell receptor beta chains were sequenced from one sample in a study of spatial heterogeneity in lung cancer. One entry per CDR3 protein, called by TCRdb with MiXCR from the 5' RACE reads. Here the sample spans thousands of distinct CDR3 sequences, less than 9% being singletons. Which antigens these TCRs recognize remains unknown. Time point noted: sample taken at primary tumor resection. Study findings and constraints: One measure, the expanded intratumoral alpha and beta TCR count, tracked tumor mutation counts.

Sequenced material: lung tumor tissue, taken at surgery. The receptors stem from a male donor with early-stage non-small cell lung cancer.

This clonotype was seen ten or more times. In DNA, the CDR3 is TGCAGTGCTAGTATCGACGGACGGGGGAACTACGAGCAGTACTTC. It is translated as CSASIDGRGNYEQYF. The rearrangement links TRBV20-1 to TRBJ2-7, with D possibly matching TRBD2 (6 bases). This CDR3 region has 15 residues. Between the trimmed V and J ends, which lost 3 bases and 3 bases, there was a span of 18 bases. Germline-derived CDR1 and CDR2 are DFQATT and SNEGSKA (reference sequence).

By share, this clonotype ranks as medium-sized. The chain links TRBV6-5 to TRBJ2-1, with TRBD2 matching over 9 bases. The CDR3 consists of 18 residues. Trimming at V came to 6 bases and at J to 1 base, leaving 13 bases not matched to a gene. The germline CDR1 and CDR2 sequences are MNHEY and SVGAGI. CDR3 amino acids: CASSLGPAGGGSYNEQFF. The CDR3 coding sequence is TGTGCCAGCAGCCTCGGTCCAGCGGGGGGCGGTTCCTACAATGAGCAGTTCTTC.

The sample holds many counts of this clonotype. The CDR3 DNA follows: TGCGCCATTAGAGGGCAGCCCCAGCATTTT. Residues: CAIRGQPQHF. This chain uses TRBV10-2 with TRBJ1-5, with D unresolved. The germline gives CDR1 WSHSY, CDR2 SAAADI. The CDR3 contains 10 residues. The germline V and J ends were trimmed by 10 bases and 7 bases, with 8 bases remaining between them.

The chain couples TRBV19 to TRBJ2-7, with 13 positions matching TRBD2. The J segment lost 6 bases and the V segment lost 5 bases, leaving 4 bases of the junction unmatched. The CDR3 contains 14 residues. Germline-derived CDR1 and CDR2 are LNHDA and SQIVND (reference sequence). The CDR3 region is CASSPWTSGGEQYF. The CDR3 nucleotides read TGTGCCAGTAGTCCCTGGACTAGCGGGGGCGAGCAGTACTTC.

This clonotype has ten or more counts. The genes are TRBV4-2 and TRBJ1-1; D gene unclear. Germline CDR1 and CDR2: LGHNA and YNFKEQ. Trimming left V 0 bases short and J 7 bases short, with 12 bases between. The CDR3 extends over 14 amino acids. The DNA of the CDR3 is TGTGCCAGCAGCCAAGATCTCCCCACGAGTGAAGCTTTCTTT. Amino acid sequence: CASSQDLPTSEAFF.

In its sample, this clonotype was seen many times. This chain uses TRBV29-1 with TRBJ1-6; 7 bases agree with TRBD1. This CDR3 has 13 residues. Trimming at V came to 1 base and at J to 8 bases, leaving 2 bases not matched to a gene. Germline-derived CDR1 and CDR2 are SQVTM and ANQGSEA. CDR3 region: CSVEVRGDSPLHF. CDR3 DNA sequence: TGCAGCGTTGAAGTCAGGGGGGATTCACCCCTCCACTTT.

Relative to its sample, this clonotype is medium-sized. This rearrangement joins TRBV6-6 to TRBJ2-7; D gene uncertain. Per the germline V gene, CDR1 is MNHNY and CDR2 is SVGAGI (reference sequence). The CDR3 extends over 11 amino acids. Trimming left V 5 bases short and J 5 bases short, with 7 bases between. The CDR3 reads CASSQVHEQYF. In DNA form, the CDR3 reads TGTGCCAGCAGTCAAGTCCACGAGCAGTACTTC.

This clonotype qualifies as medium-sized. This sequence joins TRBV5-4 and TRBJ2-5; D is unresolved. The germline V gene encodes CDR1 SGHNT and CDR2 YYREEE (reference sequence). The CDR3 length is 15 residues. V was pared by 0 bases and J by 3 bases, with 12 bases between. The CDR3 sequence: CASSLGRGVKETQYF. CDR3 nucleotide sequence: TGTGCCAGCAGCTTGGGTCGCGGAGTTAAAGAGACCCAGTACTTC.

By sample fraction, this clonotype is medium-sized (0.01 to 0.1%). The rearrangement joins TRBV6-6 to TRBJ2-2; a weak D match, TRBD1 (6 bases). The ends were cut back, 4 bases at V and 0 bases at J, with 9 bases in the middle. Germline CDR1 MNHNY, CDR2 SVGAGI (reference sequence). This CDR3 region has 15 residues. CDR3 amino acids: CASSSGQSNTGELFF. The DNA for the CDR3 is TGTGCCAGCAGTTCAGGACAGTCGAACACCGGGGAGCTGTTTTTT.

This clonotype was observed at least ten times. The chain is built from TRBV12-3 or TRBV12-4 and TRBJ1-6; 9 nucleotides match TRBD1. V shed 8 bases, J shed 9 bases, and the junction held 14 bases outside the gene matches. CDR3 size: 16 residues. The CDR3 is CASALLFGQGFSPLHF. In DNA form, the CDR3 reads TGTGCCAGCGCCCTTCTTTTCGGACAGGGGTTTTCACCCCTCCACTTT.

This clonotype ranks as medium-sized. DNA for the CDR3: TGTGCCAGCAGTTACTCGAGAAGCGGCGAGCAGTACTTC. This translates into CASSYSRSGEQYF. V and J are TRBV6-6 and TRBJ2-7, with a possible D match to TRBD2 (5 bases). Germline CDR1 MNHNY, CDR2 SVGAGI (reference sequence). The CDR3 runs to 13 residues. V gave up 0 bases and J gave up 6 bases, with 9 bases separating them.

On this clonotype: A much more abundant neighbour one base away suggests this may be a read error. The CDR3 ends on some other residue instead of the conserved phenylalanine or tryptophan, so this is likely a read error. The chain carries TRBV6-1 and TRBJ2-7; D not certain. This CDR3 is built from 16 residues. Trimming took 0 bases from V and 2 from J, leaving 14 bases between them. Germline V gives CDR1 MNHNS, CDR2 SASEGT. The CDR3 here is CASSEARSSQAYEQYS. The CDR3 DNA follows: TGTGCCAGCAGTGAAGCGCGGAGCAGCCAAGCCTACGAGCAGTACTCC.

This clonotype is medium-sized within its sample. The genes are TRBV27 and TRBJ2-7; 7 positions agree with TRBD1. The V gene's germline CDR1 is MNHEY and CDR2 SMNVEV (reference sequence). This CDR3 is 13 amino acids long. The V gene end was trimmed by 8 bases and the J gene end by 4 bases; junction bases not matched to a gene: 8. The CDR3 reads CASSSGQIYEQYF. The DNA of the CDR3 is TGTGCCAGCTCCTCGGGACAGATTTACGAGCAGTACTTC.

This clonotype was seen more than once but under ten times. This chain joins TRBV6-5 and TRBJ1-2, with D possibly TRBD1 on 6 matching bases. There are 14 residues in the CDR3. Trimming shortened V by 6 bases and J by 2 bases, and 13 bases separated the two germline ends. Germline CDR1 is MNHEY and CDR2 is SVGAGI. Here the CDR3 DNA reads TGTGCCAGCAGAAGACAGGAGGGCAACTATGGCTACACCTTC. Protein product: CASRRQEGNYGYTF.